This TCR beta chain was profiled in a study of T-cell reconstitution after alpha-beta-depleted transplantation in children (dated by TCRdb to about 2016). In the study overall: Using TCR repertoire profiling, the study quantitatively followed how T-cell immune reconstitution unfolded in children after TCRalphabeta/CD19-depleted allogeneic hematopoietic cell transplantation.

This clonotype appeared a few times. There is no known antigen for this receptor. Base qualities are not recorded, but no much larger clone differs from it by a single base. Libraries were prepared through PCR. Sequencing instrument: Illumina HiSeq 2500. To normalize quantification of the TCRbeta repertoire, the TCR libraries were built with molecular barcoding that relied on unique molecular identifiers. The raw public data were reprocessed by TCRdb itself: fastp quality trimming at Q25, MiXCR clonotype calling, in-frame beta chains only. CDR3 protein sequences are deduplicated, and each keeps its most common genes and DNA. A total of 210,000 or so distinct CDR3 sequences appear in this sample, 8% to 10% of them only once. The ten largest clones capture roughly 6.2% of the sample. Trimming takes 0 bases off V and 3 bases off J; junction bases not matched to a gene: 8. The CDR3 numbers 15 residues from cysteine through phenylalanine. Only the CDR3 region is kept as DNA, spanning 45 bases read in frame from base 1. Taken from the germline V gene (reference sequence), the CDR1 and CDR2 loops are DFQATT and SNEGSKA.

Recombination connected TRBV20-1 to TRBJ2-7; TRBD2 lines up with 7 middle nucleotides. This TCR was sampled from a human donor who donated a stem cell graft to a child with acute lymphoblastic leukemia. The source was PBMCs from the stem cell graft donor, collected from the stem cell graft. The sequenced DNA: TGCAGTGCTAGAGATCTTAGGCTAGCGGACTACGAGCAGTACTTC. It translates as CSARDLRLADYEQYF.